This record concerns one T cell receptor beta chain sequence. No antigen is known for it. The method was immunoSEQ multiplex PCR; TCRdb's version includes in-frame clones alone and lacks a portion of them. The table records about 110,000 clones, 80% to 85% of them present only once. This sample was included in a study of T cell responses to AZD1222 COVID-19 vaccine. At the level of the study: Investigators merged groups given second doses at roughly 4 or roughly 12 weeks.

Points from the study as a whole: With two AZD1222 doses given, Spike-specific TCR breadth and depth both rose. Donors were chiefly white British, with a greater number of females, and clonal diversity was perhaps underestimated.

This specimen consisted of peripheral blood, obtained on day 0 of AZD1222 vaccination. This receptor was obtained from an adult in good health.

The CDR3 loop is CASSLGQGNTEAFF. The CDR3, as DNA: TGTGCCAGCAGCTTAGGACAGGGGAACACTGAAGCTTTCTTT. The chain uses TRBV7-9 and TRBJ1-1, with 7 bases lining up with TRBD1. This CDR3 has 14 residues. Germline loops: CDR1 SEHNR, CDR2 FQNEAQ (reference sequence). J gave up 1 base and V 1 base, and 0 bases lay outside the gene matches. Variable domain in full (rest from reference TRBV7-9 and TRBJ1-1): DTGVSQNPRHKITKRGQNVTFRCDPISEHNRLYWYRQTLGQGPEFLTYFQNEAQLEKSRLLSDRFSAERPKGSFSTLEIQRTEQGDSAMYLCASSLGQGNTEAFFGQGTRLTVV.